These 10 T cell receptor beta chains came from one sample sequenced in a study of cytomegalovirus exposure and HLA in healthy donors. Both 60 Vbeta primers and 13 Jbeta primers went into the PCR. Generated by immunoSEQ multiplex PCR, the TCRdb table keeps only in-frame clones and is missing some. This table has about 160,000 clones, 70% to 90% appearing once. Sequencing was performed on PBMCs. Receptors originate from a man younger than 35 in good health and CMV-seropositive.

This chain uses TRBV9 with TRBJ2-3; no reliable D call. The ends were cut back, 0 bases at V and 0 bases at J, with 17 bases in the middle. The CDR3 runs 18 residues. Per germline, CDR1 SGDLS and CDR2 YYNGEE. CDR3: CASSVVPPLLTSTDTQYF. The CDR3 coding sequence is TGTGCCAGCAGCGTAGTCCCCCCCCTTCTTACTAGCACAGATACGCAGTATTTT.

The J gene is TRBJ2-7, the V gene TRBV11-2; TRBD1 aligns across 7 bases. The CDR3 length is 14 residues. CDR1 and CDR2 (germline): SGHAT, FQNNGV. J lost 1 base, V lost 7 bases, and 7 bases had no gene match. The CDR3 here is CASNSRDRSYEQYF. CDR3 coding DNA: TGTGCCAGCAACTCCCGGGACAGATCCTACGAGCAGTACTTC.

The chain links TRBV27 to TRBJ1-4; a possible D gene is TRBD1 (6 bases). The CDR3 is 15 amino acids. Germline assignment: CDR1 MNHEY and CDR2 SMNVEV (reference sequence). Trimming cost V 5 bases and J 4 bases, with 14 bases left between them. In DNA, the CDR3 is TGTGCCAGCAGTGAGACGGACAGAAGTAATGAAAAACTGTTTTTT. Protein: CASSETDRSNEKLFF.

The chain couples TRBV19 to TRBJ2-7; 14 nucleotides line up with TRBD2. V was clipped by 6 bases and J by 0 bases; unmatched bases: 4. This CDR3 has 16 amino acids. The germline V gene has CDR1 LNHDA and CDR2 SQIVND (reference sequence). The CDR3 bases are TGTGCCAGTAGCTTGACTAGCGGGGGGGGCTCCTACGAGCAGTACTTC. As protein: CASSLTSGGGSYEQYF.

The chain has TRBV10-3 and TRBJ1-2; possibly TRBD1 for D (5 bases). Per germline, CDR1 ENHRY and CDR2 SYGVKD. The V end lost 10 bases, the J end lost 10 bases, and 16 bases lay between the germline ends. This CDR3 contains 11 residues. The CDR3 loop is CATGPGGTYTF. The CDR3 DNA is TGTGCCACCGGGCCCGGAGGGACCTACACCTTC.

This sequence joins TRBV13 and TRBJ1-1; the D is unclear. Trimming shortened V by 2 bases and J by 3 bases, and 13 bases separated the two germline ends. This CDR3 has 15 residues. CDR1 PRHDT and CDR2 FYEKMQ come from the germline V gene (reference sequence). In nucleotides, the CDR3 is TGTGCCAGCAGCTTACGGGGTTTTGGGGACACTGAAGCTTTCTTT. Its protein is CASSLRGFGDTEAFF.

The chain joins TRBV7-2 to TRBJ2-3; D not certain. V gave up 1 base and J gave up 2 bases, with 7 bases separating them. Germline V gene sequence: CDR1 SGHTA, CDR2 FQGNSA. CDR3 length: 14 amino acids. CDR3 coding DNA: TGTGCCAGCAGCTTAGGACTCTACACAGATACGCAGTATTTT. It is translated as CASSLGLYTDTQYF.

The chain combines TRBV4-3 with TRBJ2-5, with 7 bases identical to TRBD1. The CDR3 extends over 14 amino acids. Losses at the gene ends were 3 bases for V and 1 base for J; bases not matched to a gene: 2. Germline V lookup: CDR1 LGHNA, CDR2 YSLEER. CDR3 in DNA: TGCGCCAGCAGCCAGGGACAGTTCCAAGAGACCCAGTACTTC. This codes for CASSQGQFQETQYF.

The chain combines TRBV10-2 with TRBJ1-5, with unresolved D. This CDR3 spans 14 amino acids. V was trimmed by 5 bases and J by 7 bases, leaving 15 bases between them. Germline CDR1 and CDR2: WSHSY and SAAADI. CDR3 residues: CASSREPQGQPQHF. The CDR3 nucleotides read TGCGCCAGCAGTCGGGAACCCCAAGGCCAGCCCCAGCATTTT.

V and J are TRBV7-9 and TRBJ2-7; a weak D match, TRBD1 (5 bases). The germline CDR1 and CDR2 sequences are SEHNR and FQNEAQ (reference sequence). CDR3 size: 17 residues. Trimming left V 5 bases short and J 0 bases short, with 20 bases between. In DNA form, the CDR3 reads TGTGCCAGCAGCGACGATTCAACGCGGACACTCTCCTACGAGCAGTACTTC. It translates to CASSDDSTRTLSYEQYF.